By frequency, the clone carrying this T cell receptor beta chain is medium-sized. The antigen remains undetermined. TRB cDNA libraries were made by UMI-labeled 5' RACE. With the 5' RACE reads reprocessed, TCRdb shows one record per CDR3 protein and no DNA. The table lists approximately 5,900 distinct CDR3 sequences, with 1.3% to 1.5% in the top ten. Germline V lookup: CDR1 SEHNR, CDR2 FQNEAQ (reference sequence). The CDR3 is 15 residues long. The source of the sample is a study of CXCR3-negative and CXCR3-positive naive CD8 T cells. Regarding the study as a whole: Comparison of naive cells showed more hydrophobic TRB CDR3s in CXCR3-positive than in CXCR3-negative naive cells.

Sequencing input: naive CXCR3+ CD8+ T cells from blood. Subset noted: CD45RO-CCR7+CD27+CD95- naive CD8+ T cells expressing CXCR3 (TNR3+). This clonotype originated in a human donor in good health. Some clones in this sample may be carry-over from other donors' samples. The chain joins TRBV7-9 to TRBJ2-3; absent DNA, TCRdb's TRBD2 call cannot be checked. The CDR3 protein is CASSLTGTSGYTQYF.